The 19 T cell receptor beta chains below were found in one sample sequenced in a study of cytomegalovirus exposure and HLA in healthy donors. 13 Jbeta primers and 60 Vbeta primers were used for the PCR. Sequencing used immunoSEQ multiplex PCR; TCRdb keeps in-frame clones, though not all of them. The profile covers roughly 100,000 clones, with around 57% appearing a single time and 4.8% taken by the ten largest. Sequencing was carried out using PBMCs. Receptors originate from a human donor in good health.

This clone was observed a handful of times. The chain carries TRBV29-1 and TRBJ2-7, with TRBD1 matching 9 bases. CDR3 size: 16 residues. Per the germline V gene, CDR1 is SQVTM and CDR2 is ANQGSEA. V lost 3 bases and J lost 7; bases outside the gene matches: 16. The CDR3: CSVEVVSGTGSWEQYF. The CDR3 bases are TGCAGCGTTGAGGTCGTTTCTGGGACAGGGTCATGGGAGCAGTACTTC.

V and J are TRBV27 and TRBJ2-3; TRBD2 agrees at 10 bases. V gave up 8 bases and J gave up 7 bases; unmatched junction bases: 12. Germline values: CDR1 MNHEY, CDR2 SMNVEV (reference sequence). CDR3 length equals 15 residues. CDR3 sequence reads: CASSLAASGSNTQYF. The CDR3 bases are TGTGCCAGCTCCCTGGCGGCTAGCGGGAGTAATACGCAGTATTTT.

The chain employs TRBV15 and TRBJ2-5, with 12 nucleotides matching TRBD2. The CDR3 is 18 residues long. Unmatched junction bases numbered 7, after V lost 1 base and J lost 1 base. Germline assignment: CDR1 LNHNV and CDR2 YYDKDF (reference sequence). The CDR3 coding sequence is TGTGCCACCAGCAGAGGACTAGCGGGAGTAGGGGGCCAAGAGACCCAGTACTTC. This translates into CATSRGLAGVGGQETQYF.

The chain uses TRBV30 and TRBJ1-1; 8 nucleotides agree with TRBD1. The CDR3 covers 15 residues. Germline CDR1 GTSNPN, CDR2 SVGIG (reference sequence). V lost 1 base to trimming and J lost 1 base; unmatched junction nucleotides: 5. CDR3: CAWSAWDRQNTEAFF. CDR3 DNA: TGTGCCTGGAGTGCCTGGGACAGGCAGAACACTGAAGCTTTCTTT. Combining the CDR3 with reference TRBV30 and TRBJ1-1 gives the whole variable domain SQTIHQWPATLVQPVGSPLSLECTVEGTSNPNLYWYRQAAGRGLQLLFYSVGIGQISSEVPQNLSASRPQDRQFILSSKKLLLSDSGFYLCAWSAWDRQNTEAFFGQGTRLTVV.

The gene calls are TRBV4-2 and TRBJ2-1, with 12 positions matching TRBD2. The CDR3 is made up of 16 amino acids. The trim removed 4 bases at V and 7 bases at J, leaving 8 bases unmatched. CDR1 and CDR2 (germline): LGHNA, YNFKEQ. The CDR3 spells CASSPLTSGSGNEQFF. CDR3 nucleotides: TGTGCCAGCAGCCCACTGACTAGCGGGAGTGGGAATGAGCAGTTCTTC.

This clone was seen a few times. This rearrangement joins TRBV19 to TRBJ2-1; D gene unclear. Germline assignment: CDR1 LNHDA and CDR2 SQIVND (reference sequence). There are 14 residues in the CDR3. Deletions cut 5 bases from V and 0 bases from J, with 8 bases between. The CDR3 region is CASSHQVSYNEQFF. The CDR3 region has the DNA TGTGCCAGTAGTCATCAGGTCTCCTACAATGAGCAGTTCTTC. The full variable domain, completed using reference TRBV19 and TRBJ2-1, is DGGITQSPKYLFRKEGQNVTLSCEQNLNHDAMYWYRQDPGQGLRLIYYSQIVNDFQKGDIAEGYSVSREKKESFPLTVTSAQKNPTAFYLCASSHQVSYNEQFFGPGTRLTVL.

The rearrangement uses TRBV7-9 and TRBJ2-7, with TRBD1 identical over 9 bases. CDR1 SEHNR and CDR2 FQNEAQ come from the germline V gene (reference sequence). The CDR3 loop spans 15 amino acids. V shed 5 bases and J 2 bases; nucleotides not matched to a gene: 7. CDR3 coding DNA: TGTGCCAGCAGCCCCACAGGGGGCCCTCCCTACGAGCAGTACTTC. Translating gives CASSPTGGPPYEQYF.

DNA for the CDR3: TGTGCCAGCAGTGAGGGACTCTTATCCTACGAGCAGTACTTC. As protein: CASSEGLLSYEQYF. The chain employs TRBV6-1 and TRBJ2-7, with D possibly being TRBD2 (6 bases). The CDR3 has 14 amino acids. V was cut by 3 bases and J by 1 base, with 10 bases left in between. Germline assignment: CDR1 MNHNS and CDR2 SASEGT.

The CDR3 DNA reads TGTGCCAGCAGCTTAGCGGGAGCAGAACACTACAATGAGCAGTTCTTC. Translation gives CASSLAGAEHYNEQFF. The rearrangement links TRBV7-6 to TRBJ2-1; D might be TRBD2 (5 bases). Trimming removed 0 bases at V and 3 bases at J, with 12 bases between. The germline V gene encodes CDR1 SGHVS and CDR2 FNYEAQ. The CDR3 consists of 16 residues.

The rearrangement joins TRBV5-4 to TRBJ2-5; TRBD2 matches at 13 bases. The CDR3 length is 15 residues. The germline CDR1 and CDR2 sequences are SGHNT and YYREEE (reference sequence). The ends lost 4 bases at V and 2 bases at J; junction bases unmatched: 2. Written as DNA, the CDR3 is TGTGCCAGCAGCCGACTAGCGGGAGGTCAAGAGACCCAGTACTTC. The encoded protein is CASSRLAGGQETQYF.

J is TRBJ1-2 and V is TRBV7-9, with a weak D call TRBD1 (5 bases). In germline, CDR1 is SEHNR, CDR2 FQNEAQ (reference sequence). Trimming pared 4 bases from V and 0 bases from J, leaving 15 bases between. The CDR3 is made up of 16 amino acids. The CDR3 sequence: CASSYKAGMSNYGYTF. CDR3 coding DNA: TGTGCCAGCAGCTACAAAGCAGGGATGTCTAACTATGGCTACACCTTC. Drawing the rest from reference TRBV7-9 and TRBJ1-2, the complete variable domain is DTGVSQNPRHKITKRGQNVTFRCDPISEHNRLYWYRQTLGQGPEFLTYFQNEAQLEKSRLLSDRFSAERPKGSFSTLEIQRTEQGDSAMYLCASSYKAGMSNYGYTFGSGTRLTVV.

Only a few counts were recorded for this clone. The rearrangement uses TRBV11-2 and TRBJ2-7; D gene unclear. The ends were cut back, 3 bases at V and 0 bases at J, with 6 bases in the middle. The CDR3 covers 13 residues. CDR1 SGHAT and CDR2 FQNNGV come from the germline V gene. The CDR3: CASSFSHSYEQYF. The CDR3 DNA sequence: TGTGCCAGCAGCTTCTCACACTCCTACGAGCAGTACTTC.

The chain carries TRBV4-1 and TRBJ2-7; perhaps TRBD2 as D (5 bases). This CDR3 contains 15 residues. V was clipped by 0 bases and J by 12 bases, with 21 bases between them. CDR1 is MGHRA, CDR2 YSYEKL, per germline. CDR3 protein: CASSQDRSGSTHRYF. CDR3 DNA sequence: TGCGCCAGCAGCCAAGATCGGAGCGGTTCCACTCATCGGTACTTC.

The chain combines TRBV5-1 with TRBJ2-7; D is uncertain. The CDR3 sequence is 13 residues long. CDR1 SGHRS and CDR2 YFSETQ come from the germline V gene. Trimming took off 1 base at V and 6 bases at J, with 11 bases between the two ends. This CDR3 is CASSLMPGGEQYF. CDR3 coding DNA: TGCGCCAGCAGCTTGATGCCGGGTGGCGAGCAGTACTTC.

The chain carries TRBV7-8 and TRBJ2-2; 7 bases match TRBD2. In germline, CDR1 is SGHVS, CDR2 FQNEAQ. After removal of 6 bases from V and 1 base from J, the junction contained 8 bases not matched to a gene. The CDR3 is made up of 16 amino acids. The CDR3 bases are TGTGCCAGCAGGGTTACTAGCGACCAGAACACCGGGGAGCTGTTTTTT. Protein: CASRVTSDQNTGELFF.

This chain joins TRBV29-1 and TRBJ2-5; maybe TRBD1 (6 bases). The J call may be incorrect, as the DNA end agrees better with TRBJ2-7. Germline CDR1 reads SQVTM; CDR2 reads ANQGSEA. This CDR3 is 12 amino acids long. CDR3 loop: CSARQDSYEQYF. The CDR3 region has the DNA TGCAGCGCAAGACAGGACTCCTACGAGCAGTACTTC.

This clone was seen a few times. V gene TRBV7-9 combines with J gene TRBJ2-7, with no clear D. This CDR3 contains 13 residues. Trimming took off 2 bases at V and 3 bases at J, with 8 bases between the two ends. The germline CDR1 and CDR2 sequences are SEHNR and FQNEAQ (reference sequence). The CDR3 sequence: CASSLTLDYEQYF. For the CDR3, the DNA is TGTGCCAGCAGCTTAACGCTAGACTACGAGCAGTACTTC.

The rearrangement uses TRBV5-4 and TRBJ1-5; unclear D gene. CDR3 length equals 15 residues. Germline CDR1 is SGHNT and CDR2 is YYREEE (reference sequence). Trimming left V 0 bases short and J 5 bases short, with 12 bases between. The CDR3 protein is CASSLGPSGDQPQHF. The CDR3 coding sequence is TGTGCCAGCAGCTTGGGTCCATCCGGGGATCAGCCCCAGCATTTT. The full variable domain, its missing parts supplied by reference TRBV5-4 and TRBJ1-5, is ETGVTQSPTHLIKTRGQQVTLRCSSQSGHNTVSWYQQALGQGPQFIFQYYREEENGRGNFPPRFSGLQFPNYSSELNVNALELDDSALYLCASSLGPSGDQPQHFGDGTRLSIL.

The chain has TRBV19 and TRBJ1-4; D is ambiguous. V was trimmed by 5 bases and J by 2 bases, leaving 15 bases between them. Looked up from germline, CDR1 is LNHDA and CDR2 is SQIVND (reference sequence). The CDR3 is made up of 16 amino acids. The CDR3 DNA follows: TGTGCCAGTAGTTTACGACCTCCAGCGACTAATGAAAAACTGTTTTTT. This translates into CASSLRPPATNEKLFF.